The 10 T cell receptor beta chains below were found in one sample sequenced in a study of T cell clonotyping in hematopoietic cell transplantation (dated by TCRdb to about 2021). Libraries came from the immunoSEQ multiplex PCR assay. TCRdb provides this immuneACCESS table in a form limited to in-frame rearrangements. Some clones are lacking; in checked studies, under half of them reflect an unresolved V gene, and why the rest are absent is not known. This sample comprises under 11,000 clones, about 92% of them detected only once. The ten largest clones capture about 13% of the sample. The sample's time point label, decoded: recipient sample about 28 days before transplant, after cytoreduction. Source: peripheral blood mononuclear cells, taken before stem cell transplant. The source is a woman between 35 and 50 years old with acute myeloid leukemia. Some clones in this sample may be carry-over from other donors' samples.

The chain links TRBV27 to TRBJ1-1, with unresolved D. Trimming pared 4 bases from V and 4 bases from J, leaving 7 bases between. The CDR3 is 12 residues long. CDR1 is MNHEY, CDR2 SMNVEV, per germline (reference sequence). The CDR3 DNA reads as TGTGCCAGCAGTTCTAAAGGCACTGAAGCTTTCTTT. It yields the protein CASSSKGTEAFF.

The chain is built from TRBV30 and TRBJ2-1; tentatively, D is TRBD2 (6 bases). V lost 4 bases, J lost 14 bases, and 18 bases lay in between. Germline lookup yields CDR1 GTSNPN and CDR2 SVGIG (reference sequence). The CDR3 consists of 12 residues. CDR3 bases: TGTGCCTGGAAGGGGTGGGACTTTGTGGAGTTCTTC. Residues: CAWKGWDFVEFF.

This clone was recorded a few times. CDR3 in DNA: TGCAGCGTTGAAGATCGTTGGACAGGTCACTATGGCTACACCTTC. Its translation: CSVEDRWTGHYGYTF. The gene calls are TRBV29-1 and TRBJ1-2; 7 bases are shared with TRBD1. Germline V lookup: CDR1 SQVTM, CDR2 ANQGSEA. The V segment lost 0 bases and the J segment 3 bases; nucleotides outside the gene matches: 7. The length of the CDR3 is 15 residues.

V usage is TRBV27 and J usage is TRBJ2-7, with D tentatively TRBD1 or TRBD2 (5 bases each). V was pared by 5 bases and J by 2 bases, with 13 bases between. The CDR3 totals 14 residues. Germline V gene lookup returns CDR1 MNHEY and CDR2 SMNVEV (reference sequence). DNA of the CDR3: TGTGCCAGCAGTCCCGGGGACCGAGCCTACGAGCAGTACTTC. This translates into CASSPGDRAYEQYF.

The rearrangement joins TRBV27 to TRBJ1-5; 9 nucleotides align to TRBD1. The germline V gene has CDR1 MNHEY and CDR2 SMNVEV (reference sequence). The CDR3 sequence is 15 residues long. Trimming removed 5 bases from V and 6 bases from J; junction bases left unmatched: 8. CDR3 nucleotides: TGTGCCAGCAGTAAGGACAGGGGTGTCAGTCAGCCCCAGCATTTT. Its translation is CASSKDRGVSQPQHF.

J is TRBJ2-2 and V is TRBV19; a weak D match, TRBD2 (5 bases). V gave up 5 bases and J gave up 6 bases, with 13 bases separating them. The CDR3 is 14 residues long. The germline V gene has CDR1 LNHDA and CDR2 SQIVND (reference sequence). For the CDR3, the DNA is TGTGCCAGTAGTCACCCTTGGAGGTCCGGGGAGCTGTTTTTT. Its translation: CASSHPWRSGELFF.

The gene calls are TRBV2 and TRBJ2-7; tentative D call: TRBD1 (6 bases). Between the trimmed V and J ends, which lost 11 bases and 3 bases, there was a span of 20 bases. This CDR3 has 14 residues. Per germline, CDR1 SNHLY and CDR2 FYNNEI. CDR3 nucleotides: TGTGCCCTAAACGCCTGGACAGACGTCTACGAGCAGTACTTC. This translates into CALNAWTDVYEQYF.

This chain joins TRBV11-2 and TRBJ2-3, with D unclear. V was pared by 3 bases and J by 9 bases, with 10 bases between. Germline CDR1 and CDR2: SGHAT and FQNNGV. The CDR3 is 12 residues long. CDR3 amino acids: CASSLPHKTQYF. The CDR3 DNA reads TGTGCCAGCAGCTTGCCCCATAAAACGCAGTATTTT.

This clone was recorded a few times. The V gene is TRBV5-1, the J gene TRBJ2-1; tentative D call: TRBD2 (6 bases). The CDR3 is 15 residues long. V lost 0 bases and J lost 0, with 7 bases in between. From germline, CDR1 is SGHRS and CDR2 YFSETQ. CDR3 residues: CASSLDGSSYNEQFF. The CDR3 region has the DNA TGCGCCAGCAGCTTGGACGGGAGCTCCTACAATGAGCAGTTCTTC.

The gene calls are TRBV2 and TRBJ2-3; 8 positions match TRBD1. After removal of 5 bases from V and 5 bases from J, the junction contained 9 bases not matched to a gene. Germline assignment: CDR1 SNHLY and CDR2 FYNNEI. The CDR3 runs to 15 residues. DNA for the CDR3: TGTGCCAGCAGTACGACAGGGGAAGGAGGAGATACGCAGTATTTT. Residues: CASSTTGEGGDTQYF.